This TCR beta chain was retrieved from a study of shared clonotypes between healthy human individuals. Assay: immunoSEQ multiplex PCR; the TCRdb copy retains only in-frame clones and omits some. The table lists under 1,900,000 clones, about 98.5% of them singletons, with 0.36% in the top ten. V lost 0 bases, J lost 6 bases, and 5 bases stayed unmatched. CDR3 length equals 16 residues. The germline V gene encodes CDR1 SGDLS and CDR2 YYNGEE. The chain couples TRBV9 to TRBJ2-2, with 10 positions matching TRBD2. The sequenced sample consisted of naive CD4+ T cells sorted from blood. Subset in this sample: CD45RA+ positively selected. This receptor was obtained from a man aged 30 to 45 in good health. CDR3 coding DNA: TGTGCCAGCAGCGTAGTGGCTAGCGGGAGTGCCGGGGAGCTGTTTTTT. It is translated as CASSVVASGSAGELFF.